This TCR beta chain derives from a study of cytomegalovirus exposure and HLA in healthy donors. Germline CDR1 and CDR2: SNHLY and FYNNEI. The CDR3 extends over 13 amino acids. Both 60 Vbeta primers and 13 Jbeta primers went into the PCR. Authors' analysis steps: Roughly 10 million shared chains were among 80 million or so unique TCR beta chains counted in a later analysis. The method was immunoSEQ multiplex PCR; TCRdb's version includes in-frame clones alone and lacks a portion of them. That table gives V, J and clone size, and the DNA gave D and trimming. In all, the sample yields approximately 100,000 clones.

The receptor was derived from a man aged 40-49 years in good health and CMV-seronegative. Material for sequencing was PBMCs. This chain links TRBV2 with TRBJ2-7, with TRBD1 as a possible D gene (6 bases). The J call may be faulty, since TRBJ2-5 better matches the DNA end. Here the CDR3 DNA reads TGTGCCAGCAGACTCAGGGGATCAGAGACCCAGTACTTC. As protein: CASRLRGSETQYF.